This is a list of T cell receptor beta chains from one sample in a study of T cell changes during pregnancy in multiple sclerosis. Method: immunoSEQ multiplex PCR; TCRdb's copy keeps in-frame clones and lacks some. The sample shows tens of thousands of clones, around 94% of them seen only once. This specimen consisted of peripheral blood, obtained in the third trimester of pregnancy. The source is a female donor with multiple sclerosis, enrolled in a pregnancy study. Both conserved end residues are part of each CDR3. D genes are given only for firm matches. The size of a clone is reported for some rows only, either as once, few or many, or as a class for expanded clones.

D	V	length	J	size	DNA	CDR3
TRBD1	TRBV9	16	TRBJ1-1	.	TGTGCCAGCAGCGGAGGGACAGGCTACATGAACACTGAAGCTTTCTTT	CASSGGTGYMNTEAFF
TRBD1	TRBV19	16	TRBJ1-1	.	TGTGCCAGTACTACTCTAAGGACAGGGAGAAACACTGAAGCTTTCTTT	CASTTLRTGRNTEAFF
.	TRBV27	14	TRBJ2-1	.	TGTGCCAGCAGTTTGTCCTACTACAACAATGAGCAGTTCTTC	CASSLSYYNNEQFF
TRBD1	TRBV5-1	14	TRBJ2-7	.	TGCGCCAGCAGCTTTACAGGGGACATGAACGAGCAGTACTTC	CASSFTGDMNEQYF
.	TRBV5-6	16	TRBJ2-7	.	TGTGCCAGCAGCTTGGAGGGGGGGCAGCGCGCCTACGAGCAGTACTTC	CASSLEGGQRAYEQYF
.	TRBV19	17	TRBJ2-4	.	TGTGCCAGTAGTACCCCCGCGGGGATGGGAGCCAAAAACATTCAGTACTTC	CASSTPAGMGAKNIQYF
.	TRBV6-1	14	TRBJ1-4	.	TGTGCCAGCAGCCGGACAGCGAACAATGAAAAACTGTTTTTT	CASSRTANNEKLFF
TRBD1	TRBV9	17	TRBJ2-3	.	TGTGCCAGCAGCGCGGTACAGGGGAACCCTAGCACAGATACGCAGTATTTT	CASSAVQGNPSTDTQYF
TRBD1	TRBV27	17	TRBJ2-2	.	TGTGCCAGCAGGGCCCACAGGGGCGATCCCAACACCGGGGAGCTGTTTTTT	CASRAHRGDPNTGELFF
TRBD2	TRBV5-1	19	TRBJ2-7	.	TGCGCCAGCAGCACTCTTACAGGGGGAGGGCTAGCGGGGGCCTACGAGCAGTACTTC	CASSTLTGGGLAGAYEQYF
TRBD1	TRBV7-9	15	TRBJ1-2	.	TGTGCCAGCAGGGGGACCACAGGGGGCGAAGATGGCTACACCTTC	CASRGTTGGEDGYTF
.	TRBV10-3	19	TRBJ2-7	.	TGTGCCATCAGTGAGTCTCGCCCTGCACCCGGTAGGGAGGAGGGCGAGCAGTACTTC	CAISESRPAPGREEGEQYF
TRBD1	TRBV9	14	TRBJ2-7	.	TGTGCCAGCAGTGTACGGGACAGCTACACGGAGCAGTACTTC	CASSVRDSYTEQYF
TRBD2	TRBV30	14	TRBJ2-7	.	TGTGCCTGGAGTGTAGCGGGGTCGTTTTACGAGCAGTACTTC	CAWSVAGSFYEQYF
.	TRBV7-9	13	TRBJ2-7	.	TGTGCCAGCAGTCAGGACGGGGTCTACGAGCAGTACTTC	CASSQDGVYEQYF
.	TRBV7-9	16	TRBJ2-7	.	TGTGCCAGCAGCCCAGGCGGCGGGGGCAGCTCCTACGAGCAGTACTTC	CASSPGGGGSSYEQYF
.	TRBV27	15	TRBJ2-7	.	TGTGCCAGCAGTAAGTCCAACGCTATCCTACGTGAGCAGTACTTC	CASSKSNAILREQYF
.	TRBV10-1	15	TRBJ2-4	.	TGCGCCAGCAGCCGACAGCGACCAGCCAAAAACATTCAGTACTTC	CASSRQRPAKNIQYF
.	TRBV6-5	14	TRBJ1-5	.	TGTGCCAGCAGCCAGTCAGGGTTGAATCAGCCCCAGCATTTT	CASSQSGLNQPQHF
.	TRBV19	13	TRBJ1-4	.	TGTGCCAGTAGAGCGAGGTGTTTCGAAAAACTGTTTTTT	CASRARCFEKLFF
TRBD1	TRBV28	14	TRBJ2-7	.	TGTGCCAGCAGTCCGGACAGGTTACACTACGAGCAGTACTTC	CASSPDRLHYEQYF
.	TRBV4-2	14	TRBJ1-5	once	TGTGCCAGCAGCCAAGATCGGTATAGTCAGCCCCAGCATTTT	CASSQDRYSQPQHF
TRBD1	TRBV4-1	16	TRBJ1-5	few	TGCGCCAGCAGAGTTACTGGGACAGCGTTCAATCAGCCCCAGCATTTT	CASRVTGTAFNQPQHF
.	TRBV28	14	TRBJ1-4	.	TGTGCCAGCAGTCCCATTGCAACTAATGAAAAACTGTTTTTT	CASSPIATNEKLFF
.	TRBV4-1	15	TRBJ2-3	.	TGCGCCAGCAGTCCGTCTCAGGGATACACAGATACGCAGTATTTT	CASSPSQGYTDTQYF
.	TRBV7-2	15	TRBJ1-2	.	TGTGCCAGCAGCCCACTAACCGCAACCCCCTCAGGCTACACCTTC	CASSPLTATPSGYTF
TRBD1	TRBV28	17	TRBJ1-1	.	TGTGCCAGCAGGCACCCCTCACGACAGGGACAAAACACTGAAGCTTTCTTT	CASRHPSRQGQNTEAFF
TRBD2	TRBV11-2	17	TRBJ2-7	.	TGTGCCAGCAGCTTAAAAATCCCGGTAGCGGGACCCTACGAGCAGTACTTC	CASSLKIPVAGPYEQYF
.	TRBV29-1	10	TRBJ2-7	.	TGCAGCGTTCGGGGGTACGAGCAGTACTTC	CSVRGYEQYF
.	TRBV5-6	13	TRBJ1-5	once	TGTGCCAGCAGCGAGAGGGCGGGGGTGCCCCAGCATTTT	CASSERAGVPQHF
.	TRBV5-5	14	TRBJ2-1	.	TGTGCCAGCAGCGCTACGAGGTTGCTGGATGAGCAGTTCTTC	CASSATRLLDEQFF
.	TRBV11-2	15	TRBJ1-2	.	TGTGCCAGCAGCGCCCTATTGACAGCTAAGGTCGGCTACACCTTC	CASSALLTAKVGYTF
TRBD1	TRBV28	20	TRBJ1-5	.	TGTGCCAGCAGTCCTACATCGACAGGGATCTCCGCTTATAGCAATCAGCCCCAGCATTTT	CASSPTSTGISAYSNQPQHF
TRBD2	TRBV5-1	17	TRBJ2-1	.	TGCGCCAGCAGCTCTGGACTAGCGGGGACCCTCTCGGATGAGCAGTTCTTC	CASSSGLAGTLSDEQFF
TRBD2	TRBV18	16	TRBJ2-7	.	TGTGCCAGCTCATCTCCCGGGACTAGCTCTTGGTACGAGCAGTACTTC	CASSSPGTSSWYEQYF
TRBD2	TRBV7-2	15	TRBJ2-1	.	TGTGCCAGCAGCCTAGGCGGACTAGCGGGAAGCGGGCAGTTCTTC	CASSLGGLAGSGQFF
.	TRBV11-2	15	TRBJ2-7	.	TGTGCCAGCAGCTTAGATCTGGGGACTTCCTACGAGCAGTACTTC	CASSLDLGTSYEQYF
TRBD2	TRBV7-6	15	TRBJ2-5	.	TGTGCCAGCAGCTCCCCGACTAGCGGGAGTCGGACCCAGTACTTC	CASSSPTSGSRTQYF
.	TRBV5-5	15	TRBJ2-7	.	TGTGCCAGCAGCTACCGGTGGTCGAACTCCTACGAGCAGTACTTC	CASSYRWSNSYEQYF
.	TRBV12-1	13	TRBJ1-1	few	TGTGCCAGCAGCTTTAGGGGACAGAAAAAAGCTTTCTTT	CASSFRGQKKAFF
.	TRBV5-1	12	TRBJ2-2	.	TGCGCCAGCATTTCGGACACCGGGGAGCTGTTTTTT	CASISDTGELFF
TRBD1	TRBV5-6	16	TRBJ1-1	.	TGTGCCAGCAGCTTTGGGACAGGGGGCGGTTTCACTGAAGCTTTCTTT	CASSFGTGGGFTEAFF